These 16 T cell receptor beta chains were sequenced from one sample in a study of B cell selection in AIRE deficiency. The sorted conventional CD4 T cells were gated as CD4+CD127+. Profiled with immunoSEQ multiplex PCR; TCRdb holds only in-frame clones, not every one. The table records tens of thousands of clones, roughly 97% of them present only once. Specimen: conventional CD4+ T cells sorted from PBMCs. The receptors stem from a human donor with AIRE deficiency.

The CDR3 bases are TGTGCCATCAGTGGCCGACAGGGGTTTGACTATGGCTACACCTTC. As protein: CAISGRQGFDYGYTF. V usage is TRBV10-3 and J usage is TRBJ1-2; 8 nucleotides align to TRBD1. This CDR3 comprises 15 residues. V shed 4 bases, J shed 3 bases, and the junction held 7 bases outside the gene matches. Germline assignment: CDR1 ENHRY and CDR2 SYGVKD.

The chain uses TRBV19 and TRBJ1-2, with D perhaps TRBD1 (5 bases). Germline CDR1 and CDR2: LNHDA and SQIVND (reference sequence). V shed 6 bases and J shed 14 bases, with 22 bases lying between them. The CDR3 runs 13 residues. CDR3 sequence: CASRRPGTGERTF. CDR3 in DNA: TGTGCCAGTAGGCGACCCGGGACCGGAGAGAGAACCTTC.

CDR3 loop: CASSFSGREQFF. CDR3 bases: TGTGCCAGCAGCTTTTCCGGAAGAGAGCAGTTCTTC. The chain couples TRBV7-3 to TRBJ2-1; unclear D gene. V dropped 3 bases and J dropped 10 bases, with 10 bases sitting between them. CDR3 size: 12 residues. Germline CDR1 reads SGHTA; CDR2 reads FQGTGA.

The rearrangement links TRBV10-3 to TRBJ1-2; TRBD1 matches at 8 bases. Germline lookup yields CDR1 ENHRY and CDR2 SYGVKD. This CDR3 spans 13 amino acids. V was pared by 7 bases and J by 4 bases, with 5 bases of the junction left unmatched. The CDR3 DNA reads TGTGCCATCACGGACAGGGAAATCTATGGCTACACCTTC. Its protein product is CAITDREIYGYTF.

The sample holds one count of this clone. This chain connects TRBV14 to TRBJ1-2; a possible D gene is TRBD1 (5 bases). V was pared by 4 bases and J by 8 bases, with 17 bases between. Germline CDR1 is SGHDN and CDR2 is FVKESK. This CDR3 spans 14 amino acids. This CDR3 is CASSPTGSGRGYTF. In nucleotides, the CDR3 is TGTGCCAGCAGCCCTACGGGGTCAGGGAGAGGCTACACCTTC.

This clone has a single count. Because the CDR3's place on the DNA is in doubt, the DNA is left out and the CDR3 is given as listed by TCRdb. The chain joins TRBV18 to TRBJ2-2; the table names TRBD2, a call not compared with the DNA. Per the germline V gene, CDR1 is KGHSH and CDR2 is LQKENI. The CDR3 spans 23 amino acids, including both terminal residues. CDR3 residues: CASSPAYFRTGELFFGEGSRLFF.

The chain couples TRBV9 to TRBJ2-1; D is possibly TRBD2 (7 bases). Trimming removed 0 bases at V and 5 bases at J, with 12 bases between. The CDR3 covers 15 residues. Germline values: CDR1 SGDLS, CDR2 YYNGEE. CDR3 loop: CASSVGGGYNNEQFF. CDR3 nucleotide sequence: TGTGCCAGCAGCGTAGGCGGGGGCTACAACAATGAGCAGTTCTTC.

In DNA form, the CDR3 reads TGTGCCAGCAGCCCAGCCTTTCGTTGGACCAATGAGCAGTTCTTC. It specifies CASSPAFRWTNEQFF. This rearrangement joins TRBV5-6 to TRBJ2-1; the D is unclear. CDR3 length equals 15 residues. Germline V CDR1 and CDR2: SGHDT, YYEEEE. Trimming cost V 4 bases and J 6 bases, with 17 bases left between them.

The chain employs TRBV6-5 and TRBJ2-7; possible D gene TRBD2, 6 bases. Germline values: CDR1 MNHEY, CDR2 SVGAGI. The CDR3 contains 15 residues. Trimming stripped 0 bases from V and 2 bases from J, with 11 bases between. For the CDR3, the DNA is TGTGCCAGCAGTTACTCTAAAGGCGGGGCCTACGAGCAGTACTTC. Translation gives CASSYSKGGAYEQYF.

This clone appeared once. V and J are TRBV15 and TRBJ1-3; perhaps TRBD1 as D (6 bases). The CDR3 contains 15 residues. CDR1 and CDR2 (germline): LNHNV, YYDKDF (reference sequence). V was trimmed by 3 bases and J by 2 bases, leaving 11 bases between them. CDR3 region: CATSSVGGPGNTIYF. Here the CDR3 DNA reads TGTGCCACCAGCAGTGTAGGGGGTCCTGGAAACACCATATATTTT. Complete variable domain (other parts from reference TRBV15 and TRBJ1-3): DAMVIQNPRYQVTQFGKPVTLSCSQTLNHNVMYWYQQKSSQAPKLLFHYYDKDFNNEADTPDNFQSRRPNTSFCFLDIRSPGLGDTAMYLCATSSVGGPGNTIYFGEGSWLTVV.

The rearrangement links TRBV7-9 to TRBJ2-7; D is unclear. The CDR3 covers 11 residues. Per the germline V gene, CDR1 is SEHNR and CDR2 is FQNEAQ (reference sequence). V shed 2 bases and J shed 7 bases, with 6 bases lying between them. The CDR3 region is CASSLTREQYF. The DNA of the CDR3 is TGTGCCAGCAGCTTAACCCGAGAGCAGTACTTC.

The chain has TRBV15 and TRBJ1-6, with D unclear. Looked up from germline, CDR1 is LNHNV and CDR2 is YYDKDF (reference sequence). Trimming took 4 bases from V and 8 from J, leaving 9 bases between them. CDR3 length equals 13 residues. CDR3 in DNA: TGTGCCACCAGCATTAGGACGGATTCACCCCTCCACTTT. This gives the protein CATSIRTDSPLHF. The whole variable domain, filled in from reference TRBV15 and TRBJ1-6, reads DAMVIQNPRYQVTQFGKPVTLSCSQTLNHNVMYWYQQKSSQAPKLLFHYYDKDFNNEADTPDNFQSRRPNTSFCFLDIRSPGLGDTAMYLCATSIRTDSPLHFGNGTRLTVT.

The chain carries TRBV6-5 and TRBJ2-1; the match to TRBD1 covers 7 bases. Germline V gene lookup returns CDR1 MNHEY and CDR2 SVGAGI. This CDR3 has 16 residues. V shed 2 bases, J shed 7 bases, and the junction held 11 bases outside the gene matches. CDR3 sequence (DNA): TGTGCCAGCAGTTACAGGCCGGGACAGTTTGGGAATGAGCAGTTCTTC. Its protein is CASSYRPGQFGNEQFF.

V and J are TRBV2 and TRBJ1-2; no clear D. Trimming left V 7 bases short and J 8 bases short, with 14 bases between. This CDR3 region has 12 residues. From germline, CDR1 is SNHLY and CDR2 FYNNEI. The CDR3 loop reads CASTEGIGGYTF. The CDR3 DNA reads TGTGCCAGCACCGAGGGTATCGGAGGCTACACCTTC.

This clone was observed a single time. One end of the junction varies from germline; a read error may be responsible. CDR3 nucleotides: TGTGCTAGCAGCCCGAGGACAGGGTTGGAGACCCAGTACTTC. This encodes CASSPRTGLETQYF. The V and J genes are TRBV7-7 and TRBJ2-5; 8 nucleotides match TRBD1. This CDR3 is 14 amino acids long. Germline loops: CDR1 SSHAT, CDR2 FNYEAQ (reference sequence).

The gene calls are TRBV18 and TRBJ2-1; the match to TRBD2 covers 8 bases. The V segment lost 6 bases and the J segment 4 bases; nucleotides outside the gene matches: 8. The germline V gene encodes CDR1 KGHSH and CDR2 LQKENI. The CDR3 runs to 15 residues. DNA of the CDR3: TGTGCCAGCTCGGACACTAGCGGCCGGTACAATGAGCAGTTCTTC. Protein: CASSDTSGRYNEQFF.